This T cell receptor beta chain was sequenced during a study of blood T cells in healthy people across ages. The study, taken as a whole, reports: Researchers judged that diversity estimates from one million T cells fell short of true values.

A remark on this clonotype: Its specificity is unknown.

With a J-beta primer mix and a sample-barcoded 5' primer, a second PCR ran about 7 to 11 cycles. Each CDR3 protein is one row after TCRdb ran MiXCR on the 5' RACE reads. The top ten clones hold 20% to 30% of a sample with hundreds of thousands of distinct CDR3 sequences, approximately 60% of them seen once. Per sample, a minimum of 6 million PBMCs were isolated. The ends lost 6 bases at V and 2 bases at J; junction bases unmatched: 9. In germline, CDR1 is SQVTM, CDR2 ANQGSEA. The CDR3 contains 16 residues. The sample taken for sequencing was blood. This receptor was identified in a man aged 35 to 55 in good health. The V and J genes are TRBV29-1 and TRBJ1-5; TRBD1 matches at 11 bases. CDR3 coding DNA: TGCAGCGTCTGGGACAGGGGGAATGACGGCAATCAGCCCCAGCATTTT. Its translation is CSVWDRGNDGNQPQHF.